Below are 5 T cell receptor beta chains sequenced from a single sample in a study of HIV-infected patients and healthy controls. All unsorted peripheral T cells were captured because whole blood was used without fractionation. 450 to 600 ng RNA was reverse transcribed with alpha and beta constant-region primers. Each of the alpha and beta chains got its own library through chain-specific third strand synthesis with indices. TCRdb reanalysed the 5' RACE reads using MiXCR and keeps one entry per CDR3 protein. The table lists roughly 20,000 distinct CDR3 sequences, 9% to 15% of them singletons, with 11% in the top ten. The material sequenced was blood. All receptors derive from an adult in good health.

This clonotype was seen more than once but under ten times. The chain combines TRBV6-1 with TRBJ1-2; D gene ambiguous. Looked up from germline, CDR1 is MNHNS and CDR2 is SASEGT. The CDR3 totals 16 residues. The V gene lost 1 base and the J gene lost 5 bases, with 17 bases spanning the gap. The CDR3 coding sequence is TGTGCCAGCAGTGAAGTTCTAATAATCCAGGTGTATGGCTACACCTTC. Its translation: CASSEVLIIQVYGYTF.

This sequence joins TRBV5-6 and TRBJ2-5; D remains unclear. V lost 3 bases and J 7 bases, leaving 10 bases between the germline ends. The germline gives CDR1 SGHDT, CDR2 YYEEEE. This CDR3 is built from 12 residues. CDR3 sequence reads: CASSWSRGTQYF. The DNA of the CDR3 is TGTGCCAGCAGCTGGTCTCGCGGGACCCAGTACTTC. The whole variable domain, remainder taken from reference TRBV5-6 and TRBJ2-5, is DAGVTQSPTHLIKTRGQQVTLRCSPKSGHDTVSWYQQALGQGPQFIFQYYEEEERQRGNFPDRFSGHQFPNYSSELNVNALLLGDSALYLCASSWSRGTQYFGPGTRLLVL.

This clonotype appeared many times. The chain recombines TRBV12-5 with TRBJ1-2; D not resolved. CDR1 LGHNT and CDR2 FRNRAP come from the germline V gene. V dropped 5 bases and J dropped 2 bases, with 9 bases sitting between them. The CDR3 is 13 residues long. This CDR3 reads CASGPPENYGYTF. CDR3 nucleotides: TGTGCTAGTGGTCCGCCAGAAAACTATGGCTACACCTTC. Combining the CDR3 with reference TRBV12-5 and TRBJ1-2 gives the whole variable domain DARVTQTPRHKVTEMGQEVTMRCQPILGHNTVFWYRQTMMQGLELLAYFRNRAPLDDSGMPKDRFSAEMPDATLATLKIQPSEPRDSAVYFCASGPPENYGYTFGSGTRLTVV.

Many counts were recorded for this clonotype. The CDR3 loop reads CSAGGRSTNEKLFF. In nucleotides, the CDR3 is TGCAGTGCTGGGGGGAGGTCAACTAATGAAAAACTGTTTTTT. The V gene is TRBV20-1, the J gene TRBJ1-4; D is perhaps TRBD1 (5 bases). Germline CDR1 and CDR2: DFQATT and SNEGSKA (reference sequence). This CDR3 comprises 14 residues. Trimming took off 5 bases at V and 0 bases at J, with 10 bases between the two ends.

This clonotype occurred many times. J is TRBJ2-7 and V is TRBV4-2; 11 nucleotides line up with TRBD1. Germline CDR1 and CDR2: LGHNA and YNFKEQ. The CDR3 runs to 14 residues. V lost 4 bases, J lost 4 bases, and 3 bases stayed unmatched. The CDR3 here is CASSPGQGGYEQYF. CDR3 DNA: TGTGCCAGCAGCCCGGGACAGGGGGGTTACGAGCAGTACTTC.